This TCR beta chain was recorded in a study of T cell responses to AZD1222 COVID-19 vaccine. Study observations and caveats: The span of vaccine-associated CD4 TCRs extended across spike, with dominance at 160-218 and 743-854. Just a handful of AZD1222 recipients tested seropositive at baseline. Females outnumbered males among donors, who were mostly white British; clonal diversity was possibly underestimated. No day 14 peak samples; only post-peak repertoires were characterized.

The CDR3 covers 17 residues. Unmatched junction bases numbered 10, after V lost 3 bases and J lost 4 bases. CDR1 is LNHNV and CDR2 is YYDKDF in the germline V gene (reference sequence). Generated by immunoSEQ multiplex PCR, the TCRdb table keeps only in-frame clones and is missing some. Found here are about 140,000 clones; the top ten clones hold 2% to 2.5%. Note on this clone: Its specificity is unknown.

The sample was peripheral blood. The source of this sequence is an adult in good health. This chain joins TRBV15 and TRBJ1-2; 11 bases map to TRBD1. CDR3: CATSSIGQGAFSYGYTF. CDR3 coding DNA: TGTGCCACCAGCAGCATAGGACAGGGGGCCTTCTCCTATGGCTACACCTTC.